These 13 T cell receptor beta chains were all obtained from the same sample, sequenced in a study of blood T cell repertoires in COVID-19. Using immunoSEQ multiplex PCR, the repertoire was profiled, and TCRdb retains in-frame clones only, with some absent. This table holds some 100,000 clones, roughly 85% found once. Sequencing used peripheral blood. Receptors were obtained from a woman between 70 and 85 years old with active or convalescent COVID-19.

The chain combines TRBV30 with TRBJ2-3; 10 bases line up with TRBD2. Trimming cost V 4 bases and J 14 bases; bases outside gene matches: 9. Germline V gives CDR1 GTSNPN, CDR2 SVGIG (reference sequence). The CDR3 runs to 12 residues. This CDR3 reads CAWISGTSVMYF. The CDR3 DNA sequence: TGTGCCTGGATTTCCGGGACTAGCGTAATGTATTTT.

The chain uses TRBV3-1 (or the pseudogene TRBV3-2) and TRBJ2-2; tentatively, D is TRBD1 (5 bases). Germline V gene sequence: CDR1 LGHDT, CDR2 YNNKEL (reference sequence). Trimming removed 4 bases at V and 5 bases at J, with 8 bases between. The CDR3 sequence is 13 residues long. Here the CDR3 reads CASSLQGTGELFF. DNA for the CDR3: TGTGCCAGCAGCCTCCAGGGTACCGGGGAGCTGTTTTTT.

The chain has TRBV5-4 and TRBJ1-1; D not certain. Trimming stripped 1 base from V and 3 bases from J, with 10 bases between. This CDR3 is 14 amino acids long. CDR1 is SGHNT and CDR2 is YYREEE in the germline V gene (reference sequence). The CDR3 bases are TGTGCCAGCAGCTTGCCTGGGCGGGACACTGAAGCTTTCTTT. The encoded protein is CASSLPGRDTEAFF.

The chain uses TRBV7-3 and TRBJ2-3; a weak D match, TRBD1 (6 bases). The CDR3 runs to 15 residues. V shed 2 bases and J shed 2 bases, with 11 bases lying between them. Germline values: CDR1 SGHTA, CDR2 FQGTGA. CDR3 region: CASSLGGQPTDTQYF. The CDR3 bases are TGTGCCAGCAGCTTAGGTGGACAGCCCACAGATACGCAGTATTTT.

The V gene is TRBV3-1 (or the pseudogene TRBV3-2), the J gene TRBJ2-1; D is ambiguous. The CDR3 spans 15 residues. With 1 base removed from V and 5 bases from J, the gap between germline ends came to 12 bases. Germline V gene data show CDR1 as LGHDT and CDR2 as YNNKEL (reference sequence). CDR3 residues: CASSQVLATDNEQFF. The DNA of the CDR3 is TGTGCCAGCAGCCAAGTCTTAGCTACGGACAATGAGCAGTTCTTC.

This clone was detected ten times or more. The chain couples TRBV6-6 to TRBJ1-2, with D possibly being TRBD1 (5 bases). With 0 bases removed from V and 6 bases from J, the gap between germline ends came to 8 bases. Looked up from germline, CDR1 is MNHNY and CDR2 is SVGAGI (reference sequence). The CDR3 runs to 13 residues. CDR3: CASSYSIRDGYTF. The CDR3 DNA sequence: TGTGCCAGCAGTTACTCGATCAGGGATGGCTACACCTTC.

The rearrangement joins TRBV28 to TRBJ2-2; 10 bases map to TRBD1. The CDR3 extends over 15 amino acids. CDR1 MDHEN and CDR2 SYDVKM come from the germline V gene. V was clipped by 5 bases and J by 8 bases; unmatched bases: 8. The CDR3 region is CASSPWTGGVGELFF. The CDR3 region has the DNA TGTGCCAGCAGTCCGTGGACAGGGGGAGTAGGGGAGCTGTTTTTT.

This chain connects TRBV11-2 to TRBJ2-7, with a possible D match to TRBD1 (5 bases). With 0 bases removed from V and 7 bases from J, the gap between germline ends came to 13 bases. The CDR3 loop spans 14 amino acids. Germline assignment: CDR1 SGHAT and CDR2 FQNNGV. CDR3 coding DNA: TGTGCCAGCAGCTTAGACGTAGGGGCGAGAGAGCAGTACTTC. This encodes CASSLDVGAREQYF.

This chain uses TRBV11-2 with TRBJ2-7; 7 bases line up with TRBD1. V lost 2 bases and J lost 2; bases outside the gene matches: 3. This CDR3 is built from 14 residues. The germline V gene encodes CDR1 SGHAT and CDR2 FQNNGV. CDR3 amino acids: CASSLWDSPYEQYF. As DNA, the CDR3 is TGTGCCAGCAGCTTATGGGACAGCCCCTACGAGCAGTACTTC.

The chain recombines TRBV30 with TRBJ1-6; TRBD1 matches 9 bases. This CDR3 has 21 residues. Looked up from germline, CDR1 is GTSNPN and CDR2 is SVGIG (reference sequence). V shed 1 base and J 0 bases; nucleotides not matched to a gene: 16. The CDR3 region is CAWSARPGQGRSLSYNSPLHF. The CDR3 DNA follows: TGTGCCTGGAGTGCACGGCCCGGACAGGGGAGGTCCCTCTCCTATAATTCACCCCTCCACTTT.

The chain uses TRBV24-1 and TRBJ2-3; TRBD2 is a possible D gene (6 bases). The CDR3 consists of 16 residues. Between the trimmed V and J ends, which lost 3 bases and 0 bases, there was a span of 12 bases. Germline V gene sequence: CDR1 KGHDR, CDR2 SFDVKD. The CDR3 here is CATSDLTGTSTDTQYF. In nucleotides, the CDR3 is TGTGCCACCAGTGATCTGACCGGGACTAGCACAGATACGCAGTATTTT.

CDR3 nucleotide sequence: TGTGCCAGCAGCTCTGGACAGGGTGGGGAAAACACTGAAGCTTTCTTT. Translation: CASSSGQGGENTEAFF. V is TRBV7-2 and J is TRBJ1-1; TRBD1 matches at 8 bases. The CDR3 has 16 residues. V was clipped by 4 bases and J by 2 bases; unmatched bases: 9. Germline CDR1 reads SGHTA; CDR2 reads FQGNSA.

The V and J genes are TRBV19 and TRBJ1-1; D gene ambiguous. Germline CDR1 and CDR2: LNHDA and SQIVND (reference sequence). V was trimmed by 3 bases and J by 4 bases, leaving 9 bases between them. CDR3 length equals 13 residues. For the CDR3, the DNA is TGTGCCAGTAGTATGCTTGTGGCCACTGAAGCTTTCTTT. As protein: CASSMLVATEAFF.